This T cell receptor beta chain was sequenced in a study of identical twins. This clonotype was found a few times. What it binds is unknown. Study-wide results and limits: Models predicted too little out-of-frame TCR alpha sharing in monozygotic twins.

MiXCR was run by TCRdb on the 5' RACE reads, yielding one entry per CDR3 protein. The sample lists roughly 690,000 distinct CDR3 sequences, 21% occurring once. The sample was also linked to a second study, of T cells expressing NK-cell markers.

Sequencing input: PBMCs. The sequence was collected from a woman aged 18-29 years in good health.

CDR3 sequence (DNA): TGTGCCAGCACAGGGAAGGGGGAGCAGTACTTC. This gives the protein CASTGKGEQYF. This rearrangement joins TRBV12-3 or TRBV12-4 to TRBJ2-7; weak D call: TRBD1 (5 bases). This CDR3 has 11 amino acids. V lost 7 bases to trimming and J lost 7 bases, with 11 bases between them.